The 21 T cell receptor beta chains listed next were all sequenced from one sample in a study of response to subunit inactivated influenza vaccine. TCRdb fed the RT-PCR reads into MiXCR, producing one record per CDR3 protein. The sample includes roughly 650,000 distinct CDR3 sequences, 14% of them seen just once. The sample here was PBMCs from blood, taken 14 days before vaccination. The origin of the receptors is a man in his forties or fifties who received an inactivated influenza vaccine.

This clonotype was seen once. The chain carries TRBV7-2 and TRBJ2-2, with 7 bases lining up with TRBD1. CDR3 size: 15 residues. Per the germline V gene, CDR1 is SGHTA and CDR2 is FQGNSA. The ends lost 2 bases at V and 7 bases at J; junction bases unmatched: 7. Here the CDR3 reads CASSLYTGEYGELFF. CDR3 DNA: TGTGCCAGCAGCTTATATACAGGGGAATACGGGGAGCTGTTTTTT.

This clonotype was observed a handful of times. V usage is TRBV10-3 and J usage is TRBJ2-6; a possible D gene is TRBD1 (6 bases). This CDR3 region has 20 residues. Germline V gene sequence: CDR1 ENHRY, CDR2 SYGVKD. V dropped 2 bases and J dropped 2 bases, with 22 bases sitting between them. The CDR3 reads CAISERRTESGVAGANVLTF. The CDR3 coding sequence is TGTGCCATCAGTGAGAGACGGACAGAAAGCGGAGTGGCTGGGGCCAACGTCCTGACTTTC.

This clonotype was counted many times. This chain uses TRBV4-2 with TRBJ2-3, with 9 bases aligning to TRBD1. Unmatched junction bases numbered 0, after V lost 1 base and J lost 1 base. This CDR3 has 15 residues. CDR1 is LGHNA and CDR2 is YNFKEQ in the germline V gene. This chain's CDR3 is CASSQGDRGTDTQYF. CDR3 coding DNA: TGTGCCAGCAGCCAAGGGGACAGGGGCACAGATACGCAGTATTTT.

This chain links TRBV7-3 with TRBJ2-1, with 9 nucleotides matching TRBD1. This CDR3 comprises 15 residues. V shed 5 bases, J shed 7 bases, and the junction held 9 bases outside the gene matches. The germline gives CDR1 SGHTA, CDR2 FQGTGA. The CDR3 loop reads CASSVGTGRMNEQFF. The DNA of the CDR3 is TGTGCCAGCAGCGTCGGGACAGGGAGAATGAATGAGCAGTTCTTC.

The CDR3 spells CASTRGGPAVYNEQFF. In DNA form, the CDR3 reads TGTGCCAGCACCCGGGGAGGCCCCGCGGTCTACAATGAGCAGTTCTTC. The rearrangement uses TRBV11-2 and TRBJ2-1; D perhaps matches TRBD2 (6 bases). Germline assignment: CDR1 SGHAT and CDR2 FQNNGV. This CDR3 has 16 residues. Trimming shortened V by 7 bases and J by 3 bases, and 19 bases separated the two germline ends.

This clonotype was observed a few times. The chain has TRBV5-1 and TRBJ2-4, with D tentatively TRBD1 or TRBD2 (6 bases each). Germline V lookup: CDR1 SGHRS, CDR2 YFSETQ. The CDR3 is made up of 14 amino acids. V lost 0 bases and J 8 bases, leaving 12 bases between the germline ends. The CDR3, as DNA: TGCGCCAGCAGCTTGGTAGGGGGGTACGACATTCAGTACTTC. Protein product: CASSLVGGYDIQYF.

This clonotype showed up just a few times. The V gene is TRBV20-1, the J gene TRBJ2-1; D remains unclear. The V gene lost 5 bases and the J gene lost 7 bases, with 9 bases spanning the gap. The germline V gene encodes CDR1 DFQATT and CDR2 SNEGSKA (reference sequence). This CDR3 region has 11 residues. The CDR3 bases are TGCAGTGCTGACAAATCGAATGAGCAGTTCTTC. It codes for CSADKSNEQFF.

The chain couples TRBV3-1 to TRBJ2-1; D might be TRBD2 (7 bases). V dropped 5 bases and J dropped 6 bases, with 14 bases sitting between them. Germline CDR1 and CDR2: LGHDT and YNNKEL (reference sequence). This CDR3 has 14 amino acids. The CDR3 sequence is CASSVRGARNEQFF. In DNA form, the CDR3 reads TGTGCCAGCAGCGTCCGGGGGGCTCGCAATGAGCAGTTCTTC.

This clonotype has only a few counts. The CDR3 sequence: CASSGDGRNSPLHF. In DNA form, the CDR3 reads TGTGCCAGCAGTGGTGACGGGCGCAATTCACCCCTCCACTTT. This chain connects TRBV2 to TRBJ1-6; D ambiguous. The CDR3 is made up of 14 amino acids. Trimming left V 4 bases short and J 7 bases short, with 11 bases between. Germline V gene sequence: CDR1 SNHLY, CDR2 FYNNEI.

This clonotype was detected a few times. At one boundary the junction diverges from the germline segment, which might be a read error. CDR3 protein: CSASPGLAGESSF. CDR3 nucleotide sequence: TGCAGTGCGTCCCCGGGACTAGCGGGAGAGTCGTCCTTC. The V gene is TRBV20-1, the J gene TRBJ2-1; TRBD2 matches at 14 bases. The CDR3 is made up of 13 amino acids. CDR1 and CDR2 (germline): DFQATT, SNEGSKA (reference sequence).

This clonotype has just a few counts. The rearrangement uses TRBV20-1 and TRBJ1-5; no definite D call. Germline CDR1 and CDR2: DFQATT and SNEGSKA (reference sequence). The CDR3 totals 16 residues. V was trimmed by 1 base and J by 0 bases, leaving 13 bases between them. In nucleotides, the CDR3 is TGCAGTGCTAGAGTTTCCGGAGGAGTTAGCAATCAGCCCCAGCATTTT. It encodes CSARVSGGVSNQPQHF.

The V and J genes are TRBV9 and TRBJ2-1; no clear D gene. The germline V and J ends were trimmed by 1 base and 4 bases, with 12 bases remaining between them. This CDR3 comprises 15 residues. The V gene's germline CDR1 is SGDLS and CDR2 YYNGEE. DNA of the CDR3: TGTGCCAGCAGCGTACAGGAGTTGACTTACAATGAGCAGTTCTTC. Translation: CASSVQELTYNEQFF.

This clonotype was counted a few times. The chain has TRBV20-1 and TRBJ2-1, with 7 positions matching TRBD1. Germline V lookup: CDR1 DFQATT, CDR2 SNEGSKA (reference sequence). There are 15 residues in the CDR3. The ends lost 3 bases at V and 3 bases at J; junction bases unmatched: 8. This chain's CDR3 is CSASHSGQIYNEQFF. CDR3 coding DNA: TGCAGTGCTAGCCACTCGGGACAGATCTACAATGAGCAGTTCTTC.

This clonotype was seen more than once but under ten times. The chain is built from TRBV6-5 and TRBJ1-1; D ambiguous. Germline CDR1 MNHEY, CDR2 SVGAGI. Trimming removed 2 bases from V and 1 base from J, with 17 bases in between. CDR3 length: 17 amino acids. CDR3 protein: CASSYLTGSQGNTEAFF. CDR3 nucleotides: TGTGCCAGCAGTTACCTCACCGGGTCTCAAGGGAACACTGAAGCTTTCTTT.

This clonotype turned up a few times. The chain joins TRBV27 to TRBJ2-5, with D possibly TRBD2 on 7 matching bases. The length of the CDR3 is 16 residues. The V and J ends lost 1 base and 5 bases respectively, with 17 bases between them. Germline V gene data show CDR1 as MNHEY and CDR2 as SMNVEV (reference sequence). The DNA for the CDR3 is TGTGCCAGCAGTTTATTGGGGGGGCGCGAAGTCGAGACCCAGTACTTC. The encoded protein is CASSLLGGREVETQYF.

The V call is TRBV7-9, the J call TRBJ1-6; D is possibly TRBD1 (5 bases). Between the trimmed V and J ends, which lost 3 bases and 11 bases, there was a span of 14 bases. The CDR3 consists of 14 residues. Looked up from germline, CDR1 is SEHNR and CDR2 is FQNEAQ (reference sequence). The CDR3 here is CASSFGGAEAPLHF. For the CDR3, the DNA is TGTGCCAGCAGCTTCGGAGGGGCTGAGGCACCCCTCCACTTT.

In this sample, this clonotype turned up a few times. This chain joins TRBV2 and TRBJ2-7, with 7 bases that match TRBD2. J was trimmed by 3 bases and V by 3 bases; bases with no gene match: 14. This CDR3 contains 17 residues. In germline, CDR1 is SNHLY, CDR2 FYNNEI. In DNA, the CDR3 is TGTGCCAGCAGTGAGGATTTAGGAGGGAGGGCCGGCTACGAGCAGTACTTC. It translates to CASSEDLGGRAGYEQYF.

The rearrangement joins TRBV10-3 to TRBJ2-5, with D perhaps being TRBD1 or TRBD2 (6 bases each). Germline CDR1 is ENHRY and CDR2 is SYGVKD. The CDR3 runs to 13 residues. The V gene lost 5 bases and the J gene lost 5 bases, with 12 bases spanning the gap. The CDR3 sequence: CAISPRGGETQYF. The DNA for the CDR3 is TGTGCCATCAGTCCACGAGGGGGGGAGACCCAGTACTTC.

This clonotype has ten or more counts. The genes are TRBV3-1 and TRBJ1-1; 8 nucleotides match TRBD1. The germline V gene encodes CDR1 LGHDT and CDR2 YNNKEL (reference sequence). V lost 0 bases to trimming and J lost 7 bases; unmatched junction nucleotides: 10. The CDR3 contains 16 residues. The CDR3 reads CASSQETGQGSGEAFF. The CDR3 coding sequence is TGTGCCAGCAGCCAAGAAACTGGACAGGGTTCCGGTGAAGCTTTCTTT.

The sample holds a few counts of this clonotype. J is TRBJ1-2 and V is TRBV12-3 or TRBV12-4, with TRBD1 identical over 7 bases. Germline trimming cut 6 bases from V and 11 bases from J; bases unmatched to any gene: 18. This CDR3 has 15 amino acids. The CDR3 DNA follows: TGTGCCAGCAGGCCCACCGGGACAGTCTCTATGAGATACACCTTC. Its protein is CASRPTGTVSMRYTF.

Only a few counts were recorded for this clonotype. CDR3 protein: CASSSGLAGGPPYFFYEQYF. The CDR3 DNA follows: TGTGCCAGCAGTTCAGGACTAGCGGGAGGGCCTCCTTACTTTTTCTACGAGCAGTACTTC. The chain employs TRBV28 and TRBJ2-7, with 15 bases aligning to TRBD2. The J segment lost 3 bases and the V segment lost 4 bases, leaving 16 bases of the junction unmatched. The CDR3 has 20 amino acids. Germline V gene lookup returns CDR1 MDHEN and CDR2 SYDVKM.